This record looks at one TCR beta chain sequence and its context. The antigen it recognizes is unknown. Base qualities are not at hand, and no much larger clone is one base apart. TCR beta CDR3 regions were amplified from RNA transcripts. The TCR CDR3 was subjected to a first round of RT-PCR using the HTBI primer set and the Qiagen OneStep RT-PCR kit. Libraries were constructed in a second round of multiplex PCR, after which size selection and purification were performed. Paired-end sequencing of the libraries was performed with 100 bp reads on an Illumina HiSeq2000. Under the source paper's analysis protocol: SOAPnuke was used to process the raw data, with reads discarded if the reads contained adapters or uncalled bases, had a mean Phred below 15, or lacked an exact constant-primer or identifier match. COPE v1.2.5 was used to merge high-quality paired reads, and clonotypes were defined as unique nucleotide sequences. MiTCR v1.1 was used to align clonotypes to the IMGT TRBV, TRBD and TRBJ reference segments. The analysis was restricted to V-J combinations with a frequency above 0.0001, which together covered 99% to 99.2% of the repertoires. The TCS score was defined as F50 (clonal expansion) divided by E x V (chaos), with BLOSUM62-based TCRdist calculated between CDR3 peptides within each V-J. Welch's t-statistics and random forest reduced just over 500 V-J features to 13, which were used in a naive Bayes classifier (R e1071). The Morisita-Horn index was used to measure how similar the thyroid and blood repertoires were. TCRdb reworked the public reads: Q25 trimming with fastp, MiXCR clone assembly, productive beta chains retained. Identical CDR3 proteins give one entry, which carries the most common genes and DNA. TCRdb, not the authors, supplied the V and J calls. Across this sample there are some 800,000 distinct CDR3 sequences, with approximately 40% seen only once. The ten largest clones capture more than 7% of the sample.

The germline V gene specifies SGDLS as CDR1 and YYNGEE as CDR2. Trimming costs V 0 bases and J 4 bases, and their ends lie 16 bases apart. Reading from cysteine to phenylalanine, the CDR3 counts 16 amino acids. Only the CDR3 portion is preserved as DNA: 48 bases, with reading frame beginning at the first base. This entry belongs to a study of T cells in Graves' hyperthyroidism and ophthalmopathy (dated by TCRdb to about 2019). At the level of the whole study: Peripheral blood samples were taken at initial diagnosis, before any treatment was given. After sampling, hyperthyroidism patients received methimazole starting at 30 mg daily, and ophthalmopathy patients received high-dose intravenous methylprednisolone. To identify TCR V-J signatures that set the groups apart, the researchers used a discovery cohort of roughly 100 patients, made up of under 50 with Graves' ophthalmopathy and 57 with stable Graves' hyperthyroidism. Thyroid tissue and blood T-cell repertoires from more than five Graves' hyperthyroidism patients were also compared in the study. The roughly 94 discovery patients were randomly divided into training and test sets at a 7:3 ratio. Prospective prediction of ophthalmopathy was tested in an independent validation cohort consisting of roughly 19 hyperthyroidism patients and 15 or so patients who later progressed to ophthalmopathy. The paper describes TCR Vbeta CDR3 sequencing of about 140 peripheral blood samples, made up of 43 ophthalmopathy patients, roughly 72 hyperthyroidism patients and roughly 17 progressor patients. Study-wide conclusions, independent of this receptor: No statistical method was used to set the sample size in advance, and investigators knew the group allocation. A 13 V-J signature model separated ophthalmopathy from stable hyperthyroidism, with approximately 87% sensitivity and just under 84% specificity in cross-validation and 80%/75% in testing. Most expanded thyroid clonotypes (frequency above 0.001) were also detected in blood, suggesting blood repertoires may reflect thyroid immune responses. In validation, the model predicted progression to ophthalmopathy a median of roughly 6.2 months before onset, with approximately 71% sensitivity and about 72% specificity.

Graves' hyperthyroidism was defined as stable when no progression to ophthalmopathy occurred over 18 months of follow-up. Hyperthyroidism patients were newly diagnosed, had a disease duration of under 2 months, and were aged 18 to 65 years. Exclusion was applied to patients with uncontrolled infections, other autoimmune diseases, pregnancy or lactation. Diagnoses were established on the basis of clinical symptoms, serum thyroxine and TRAb, thyroid ultrasound, and orbital computed tomography. PBMCs were isolated from about 9.1 ml of fresh peripheral blood by Ficoll-Paque density gradient centrifugation. Total RNA was extracted using Trizol reagent, and RNA quality was assessed on an Agilent 2100 Bioanalyzer.

This clonotype was obtained from a man aged 18 to 35 with Graves' hyperthyroidism. Material for sequencing was blood. In this chain, TRBV9 is recombined with TRBJ2-5; TRBD1 might be the D gene, on 5 matching bases. The nucleotides are TGTGCCAGCAGCGTAGCGGGTCAGGGCTATCCAGAGACCCAGTACTTC. This is translated as CASSVAGQGYPETQYF.